This TCR beta chain originates from a study of blood T cell repertoires in COVID-19. Study-level background: Samples of COVID-19 (acute and convalescent) were obtained from the United States, Italy and Spain. Sample material is recorded as cDNA or gDNA derived from T cells, B-cell-depleted T cells, or PBMCs.

Original analysis: The assay estimated nucleated cells by amplifying reference gene primers. Sequenced by immunoSEQ multiplex PCR; TCRdb stores in-frame clones only, minus some. V and J calls and clone size are given by that table; D and trimming were obtained from the DNA. The data show roughly 190,000 clones, with approximately 86% seen just once and around 7% held by the top ten. This clone was observed once. Germline trimming cut 11 bases from V and 4 bases from J; bases unmatched to any gene: 7. CDR1 and CDR2 (germline): MDHEN, SYDVKM. This CDR3 is 13 amino acids long. This chain joins TRBV28 and TRBJ1-5; 8 bases line up with TRBD1. Sequencing input: peripheral blood. The clonotype was recovered from a woman over 75 in a cohort sampled during active or convalescent COVID-19. CDR3 coding DNA: TGTGCCGGCCAGGGGGCAGGGAATCAGCCCCAGCATTTT. It yields the protein CAGQGAGNQPQHF.